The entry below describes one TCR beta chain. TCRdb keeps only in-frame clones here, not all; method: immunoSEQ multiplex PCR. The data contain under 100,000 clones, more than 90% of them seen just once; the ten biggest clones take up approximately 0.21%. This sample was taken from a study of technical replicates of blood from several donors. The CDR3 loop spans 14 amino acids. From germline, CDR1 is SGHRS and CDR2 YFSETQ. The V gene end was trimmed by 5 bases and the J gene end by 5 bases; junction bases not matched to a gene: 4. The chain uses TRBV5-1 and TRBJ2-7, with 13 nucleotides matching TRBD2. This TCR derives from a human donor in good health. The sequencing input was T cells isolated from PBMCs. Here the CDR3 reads CASRTSGGLDEQYF. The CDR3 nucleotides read TGCGCCAGCAGGACTAGCGGGGGGCTGGACGAGCAGTACTTC.